This T cell receptor beta chain originates from a study of low-dose radiotherapy and immunotherapy resistance in tumors. This clonotype appeared many times. Time point specified: before trial treatment. The CDR3 covers 18 residues. CDR1 LGHNA and CDR2 YSLEER come from the germline V gene. Trimming pared 0 bases from V and 0 bases from J, leaving 15 bases between. Covering alpha and beta chains, TRAV- and TRBV-specific primers were used for the first-strand cDNA. The authors amplified TCRs for around 20 PCR cycles with a constant-region primer and a V-primer adapter. TCRdb redid the calling of the reads with MiXCR, one entry per CDR3 protein. Of about 64,000 distinct CDR3 sequences listed, 26% are singletons.

This chain connects TRBV4-3 to TRBJ1-3; a weak D match, TRBD1 (6 bases). This sample comprised PBMCs, obtained before treatment. The receptor's source is a male donor with rectosigmoid adenocarcinoma. The CDR3 coding sequence is TGCGCCAGCAGCCAAGATCAGCGGACAGCCAACTCTGGAAACACCATATATTTT. Encoded protein: CASSQDQRTANSGNTIYF.